Presented here are 21 T cell receptor beta chains from one specimen sequenced in a study of identical twins. Each CDR3 protein gets one entry after TCRdb re-called the 5' RACE reads with MiXCR. The sample comprises roughly 720,000 distinct CDR3 sequences, roughly 18% of which are singletons, and 13% rests with the top ten. The same data also went into a second study, on T cells expressing NK-cell markers.

Sequenced sample: PBMCs. The origin of the receptors is a woman younger than 35 in good health.

The gene calls are TRBV5-1 and TRBJ2-1, with 7 bases identical to TRBD2. Germline CDR1 SGHRS, CDR2 YFSETQ. This CDR3 region has 17 residues. Unmatched junction bases numbered 16, after V lost 3 bases and J lost 7 bases. CDR3: CASSSPTSEVSRNEQFF. CDR3 DNA sequence: TGCGCCAGCAGCTCTCCTACTAGCGAGGTTTCGCGGAATGAGCAGTTCTTC. The full variable domain, in which reference TRBV5-1 and TRBJ2-1 provide the parts outside the CDR3, is KAGVTQTPRYLIKTRGQQVTLSCSPISGHRSVSWYQQTPGQGLQFLFEYFSETQRNKGNFPGRFSGRQFSNSRSEMNVSTLELGDSALYLCASSSPTSEVSRNEQFFGPGTRLTVL.

V is TRBV5-1 and J is TRBJ2-2; 9 nucleotides line up with TRBD1. Germline loops: CDR1 SGHRS, CDR2 YFSETQ. The ends lost 1 base at V and 4 bases at J; junction bases unmatched: 5. This CDR3 has 16 amino acids. The CDR3 sequence: CASSLTPGQGTGELFF. The CDR3 DNA sequence: TGCGCCAGCAGCTTGACACCGGGACAGGGCACCGGGGAGCTGTTTTTT.

The chain uses TRBV27 and TRBJ2-7; the D is unclear. The CDR3 loop spans 15 amino acids. V lost 5 bases and J lost 4, with 18 bases in between. Per the germline V gene, CDR1 is MNHEY and CDR2 is SMNVEV (reference sequence). CDR3 sequence (DNA): TGTGCCAGCAGTCCGGGCGCGTGGGGTGAATACGAGCAGTACTTC. Encoded protein: CASSPGAWGEYEQYF.

This clonotype was seen more than once but under ten times. The rearrangement uses TRBV25-1 and TRBJ2-5, with D maybe TRBD1 (6 bases). V was cut by 8 bases and J by 2 bases, with 18 bases left in between. The CDR3 has 15 amino acids. CDR1 and CDR2 (germline): MGHDK, SYGVNS. CDR3 coding DNA: TGTGCCAGCGGGGACGGACAGTTATATCAAGAGACCCAGTACTTC. This encodes CASGDGQLYQETQYF.

This clonotype showed up many times. This rearrangement joins TRBV20-1 to TRBJ2-1, with D unresolved. Trimming stripped 6 bases from V and 0 bases from J, with 15 bases between. CDR3 length: 15 amino acids. CDR1 is DFQATT and CDR2 is SNEGSKA in the germline V gene (reference sequence). The CDR3 sequence: CSAPTDLYSYNEQFF. CDR3 DNA sequence: TGCAGTGCCCCAACCGACCTGTACTCCTACAATGAGCAGTTCTTC.

This chain links TRBV7-8 with TRBJ2-3, with a possible D match to TRBD1 (6 bases). The CDR3 totals 17 residues. V lost 5 bases and J 1 base, leaving 19 bases between the germline ends. Germline CDR1 reads SGHVS; CDR2 reads FQNEAQ. As DNA, the CDR3 is TGTGCCAGCAGCCCCTTGCGAGGGGGACGAGGCACAGATACGCAGTATTTT. Amino acids: CASSPLRGGRGTDTQYF.

The CDR3 is CASSQGALALAGYNEQFF. The CDR3 DNA follows: TGCGCCAGCAGCCAAGGCGCCCTAGCGCTAGCGGGGTACAATGAGCAGTTCTTC. This chain connects TRBV4-3 to TRBJ2-1; 9 bases align to TRBD2. CDR1 is LGHNA and CDR2 is YSLEER in the germline V gene. Trimming cost V 1 base and J 4 bases; bases outside gene matches: 11. The length of the CDR3 is 18 residues.

This clonotype was counted a few times. This chain links TRBV15 with TRBJ2-3, with unresolved D. The germline V gene has CDR1 LNHNV and CDR2 YYDKDF (reference sequence). Trimming took 2 bases from V and 6 from J, leaving 6 bases between them. The CDR3 runs 12 residues. For the CDR3, the DNA is TGTGCCACCAGCAGACTAGTTGATACGCAGTATTTT. As protein: CATSRLVDTQYF. Based on the CDR3 plus reference TRBV15 and TRBJ2-3, the full variable domain is DAMVIQNPRYQVTQFGKPVTLSCSQTLNHNVMYWYQQKSSQAPKLLFHYYDKDFNNEADTPDNFQSRRPNTSFCFLDIRSPGLGDTAMYLCATSRLVDTQYFGPGTRLTVL.

This clonotype came up a few times. The chain combines TRBV12-3 or TRBV12-4 with TRBJ2-1; TRBD2 aligns across 9 bases. V shed 4 bases, J shed 3 bases, and the junction held 10 bases outside the gene matches. The CDR3 loop spans 17 amino acids. CDR3 protein: CASSWGPGAGGYNEQFF. The CDR3 coding sequence is TGTGCCAGCAGTTGGGGGCCCGGAGCGGGAGGCTACAATGAGCAGTTCTTC.

This clonotype appeared a few times. This chain uses TRBV12-3 or TRBV12-4 with TRBJ2-1; no definite D call. V lost 4 bases and J lost 5, with 9 bases in between. This CDR3 comprises 13 residues. Written as DNA, the CDR3 is TGTGCCAGCAGTTCCCACCGGGACAATGAGCAGTTCTTC. It is translated as CASSSHRDNEQFF.

This clonotype has a handful of counts. This chain joins TRBV6-1 and TRBJ2-3, with 8 bases identical to TRBD2. Germline V CDR1 and CDR2: MNHNS, SASEGT. The CDR3 totals 15 residues. Unmatched junction bases numbered 12, after V lost 5 bases and J lost 8 bases. CDR3 DNA: TGTGCCAGCAGTATCGGCATGGTAGCGGGAATTACGCAGTATTTT. This sequence encodes CASSIGMVAGITQYF.

This clonotype has ten or more counts. The rearrangement links TRBV6-1 to TRBJ2-2; 11 bases map to TRBD2. Unmatched junction bases numbered 13, after V lost 8 bases and J lost 8 bases. In germline, CDR1 is MNHNS, CDR2 SASEGT. The CDR3 contains 16 residues. CDR3 bases: TGTGCCAGCTCCCCTAGCGGGGGGCTCAAGGGTGGGGAGCTGTTTTTT. This encodes CASSPSGGLKGGELFF.

This chain joins TRBV7-2 and TRBJ1-5; D not certain. There are 14 residues in the CDR3. Germline assignment: CDR1 SGHTA and CDR2 FQGNSA. V lost 3 bases to trimming and J lost 5 bases, with 11 bases between them. CDR3: CASSFAGPHQPQHF. The CDR3 DNA reads TGTGCCAGCAGCTTTGCGGGCCCGCATCAGCCCCAGCATTTT.

The chain joins TRBV7-2 to TRBJ2-3, with 7 nucleotides matching TRBD2. The V gene end was trimmed by 1 base and the J gene end by 9 bases; junction bases not matched to a gene: 7. Per the germline V gene, CDR1 is SGHTA and CDR2 is FQGNSA. This CDR3 comprises 14 residues. The DNA of the CDR3 is TGTGCCAGCAGCTTAGACCGGACTAGTCAAACGCAGTATTTT. Its protein product is CASSLDRTSQTQYF.

The chain links TRBV20-1 to TRBJ2-7; 15 bases agree with TRBD2. The trim removed 4 bases at V and 5 bases at J, leaving 6 bases unmatched. The V gene's germline CDR1 is DFQATT and CDR2 SNEGSKA (reference sequence). There are 15 residues in the CDR3. CDR3 DNA sequence: TGCAGTGCTATAGGGACTAGCGGGAGGACCGACGAGCAGTACTTC. Amino acids: CSAIGTSGRTDEQYF.

There are a few counts of this clonotype. This chain uses TRBV5-1 with TRBJ2-7; D uncertain. The CDR3 spans 15 residues. In germline, CDR1 is SGHRS, CDR2 YFSETQ. The V end lost 0 bases, the J end lost 3 bases, and 13 bases lay between the germline ends. In DNA form, the CDR3 reads TGCGCCAGCAGCTTGGAAGCCAGTGGTTTCTACGAGCAGTACTTC. This codes for CASSLEASGFYEQYF.

Here the CDR3 DNA reads TGCAGTGCTAGAGATAACGGGGTTTACAATGAGCAGTTCTTC. Its translation: CSARDNGVYNEQFF. The J gene is TRBJ2-1, the V gene TRBV20-1; a possible D gene is TRBD2 (5 bases). Trimming removed 0 bases at V and 4 bases at J, with 10 bases between. Germline CDR1 is DFQATT and CDR2 is SNEGSKA (reference sequence). This CDR3 is built from 14 residues.

The V gene is TRBV29-1, the J gene TRBJ2-1, with TRBD1 matching over 9 bases. The CDR3 extends over 14 amino acids. From germline, CDR1 is SQVTM and CDR2 ANQGSEA. J lost 3 bases, V lost 5 bases, and 5 bases had no gene match. CDR3: CSVPRQGGYNEQFF. The CDR3 bases are TGCAGCGTTCCCCGACAGGGGGGCTACAATGAGCAGTTCTTC.

In its sample, this clonotype was seen a few times. The gene calls are TRBV10-3 and TRBJ2-3, with 10 positions matching TRBD2. The CDR3 runs 17 residues. Per the germline V gene, CDR1 is ENHRY and CDR2 is SYGVKD. The V segment lost 2 bases and the J segment 1 base; nucleotides outside the gene matches: 6. The CDR3 DNA is TGTGCCATCAGTGAGCACCTAGCGGGGGCCCGCACAGATACGCAGTATTTT. Residues: CAISEHLAGARTDTQYF.

In this sample, this clonotype turned up many times. The junction and the germline gene differ at one end; a read error may be behind it. This chain connects TRBV7-8 to TRBJ1-5; tentative D call: TRBD1 (6 bases). CDR3 size: 13 residues. Germline V gene sequence: CDR1 SGHVS, CDR2 FQNEAQ. The CDR3 nucleotides are TGTGCCAGCAGCCTAGCAGGGGCTCAGCCCCAGCATTTT. Its protein is CASSLAGAQPQHF.

This clonotype was seen only a few times. The rearrangement uses TRBV20-1 and TRBJ1-4; TRBD1 agrees at 7 bases. After removal of 7 bases from V and 8 bases from J, the junction contained 10 bases not matched to a gene. Germline loops: CDR1 DFQATT, CDR2 SNEGSKA (reference sequence). This CDR3 comprises 13 residues. The CDR3 nucleotides are TGCAGTGTCTGGACAGGCCCCGGCGAAAAACTGTTTTTT. It yields the protein CSVWTGPGEKLFF.